These T cell receptor beta chains were read from a single sample in a study of T cell repertoires in cytomegalovirus infection. One entry per CDR3 protein results from TCRdb running MiXCR on the reads. The sample yields approximately 500,000 distinct CDR3 sequences, about 15% seen once. Sequenced input: CD8+ T cells from PBMCs. These receptor sequences come from a human donor in good health (CMV status not recorded). Some clones in this sample may be carry-over from other donors' samples. CDR3s include the opening cysteine and the closing phenylalanine or tryptophan. Fields, in order: D gene, CDR3 length, clone size, V gene, J gene, CDR3 DNA, CDR3 protein. A D gene is named only where the DNA matches it firmly. Expanded clones are given a class, and other clones once, few, many or no size at all.

D: TRBD1
length: 16
size: -
V: TRBV6-1
J: TRBJ1-1
DNA: TGTGCCAGCAGTGATTTGAGACAGGGGATGCAAACTGAAGCTTTCTTT
CDR3: CASSDLRQGMQTEAFF

D: -
length: 16
size: many
V: TRBV10-3
J: TRBJ2-1
DNA: TGTGCCATCAGTGATGTGGAGGGAGAGCCCTACAATGAGCAGTTCTTC
CDR3: CAISDVEGEPYNEQFF

D: TRBD1
length: 14
size: few
V: TRBV6-1
J: TRBJ1-5
DNA: TGTGCCAGCAGTACGGACAGGTTCAATCAGCCCCAGCATTTT
CDR3: CASSTDRFNQPQHF

D: -
length: 11
size: few
V: TRBV27
J: TRBJ2-1
DNA: TGTGCCAGCTCCGAATGGGGTGAGCAGTTCTTC
CDR3: CASSEWGEQFF

D: TRBD1
length: 14
size: -
V: TRBV11-2
J: TRBJ2-3
DNA: TGTGCCAGCAGTTGGGACAGGGGTGTAGATACGCAGTATTTT
CDR3: CASSWDRGVDTQYF

D: -
length: 14
size: -
V: TRBV9
J: TRBJ1-2
DNA: TGTGCCAGCAGCGTAGGAGGGGGGAACTATGGCTACACCTTC
CDR3: CASSVGGGNYGYTF

D: -
length: 14
size: -
V: TRBV7-9
J: TRBJ1-6
DNA: TGTGCCAGCAGCATGGGGGACAACTCTTCACCCCTCCACTTT
CDR3: CASSMGDNSSPLHF

D: -
length: 11
size: -
V: TRBV5-1
J: TRBJ1-1
DNA: TGCGCCAGCAGCGTGGGGATTAAAGCTTTCTTT
CDR3: CASSVGIKAFF

D: TRBD2
length: 16
size: many
V: TRBV4-1
J: TRBJ2-1
DNA: TGCGCCAGCAGCCAAGATCCTAGCGGGAGGTCGAATGAGCAGTTCTTC
CDR3: CASSQDPSGRSNEQFF

D: TRBD1
length: 17
size: many
V: TRBV28
J: TRBJ1-2
DNA: TGTGCCAGCATAACGGGACCAGGGGACAGGAGCCACTATGGCTACACCTTC
CDR3: CASITGPGDRSHYGYTF

D: TRBD2
length: 17
size: -
V: TRBV5-1
J: TRBJ2-5
DNA: TGCGCCAGCAGCTTGTTGCCCCCCCTAGCGGGAGATGAGACCCAGTACTTC
CDR3: CASSLLPPLAGDETQYF